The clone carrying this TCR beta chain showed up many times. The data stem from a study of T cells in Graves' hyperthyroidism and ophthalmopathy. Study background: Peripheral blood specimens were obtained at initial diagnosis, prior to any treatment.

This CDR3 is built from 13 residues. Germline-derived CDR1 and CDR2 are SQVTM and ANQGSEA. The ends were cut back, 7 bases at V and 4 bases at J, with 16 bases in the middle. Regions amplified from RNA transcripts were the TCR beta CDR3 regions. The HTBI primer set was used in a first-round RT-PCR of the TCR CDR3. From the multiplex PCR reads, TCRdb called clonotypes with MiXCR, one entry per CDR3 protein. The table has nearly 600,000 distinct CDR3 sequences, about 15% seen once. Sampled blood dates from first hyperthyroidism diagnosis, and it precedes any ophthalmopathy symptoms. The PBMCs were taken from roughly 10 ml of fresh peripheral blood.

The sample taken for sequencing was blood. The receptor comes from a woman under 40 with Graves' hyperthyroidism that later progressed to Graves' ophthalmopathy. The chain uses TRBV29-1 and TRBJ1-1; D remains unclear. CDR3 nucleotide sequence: TGCAGCGCCGAGGTGGCGCGGAGCACTGAAGCTTTCTTT. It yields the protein CSAEVARSTEAFF.